The 18 T cell receptor beta chains listed next were all sequenced from one sample in a study of blood T cell repertoires in COVID-19. Clones were read by immunoSEQ multiplex PCR, and TCRdb kept only the in-frame ones, dropping some. The sample has about 410,000 clones; about 88% are singletons. The sample taken for sequencing was peripheral blood. These receptors all stem from a woman aged 40 to 49 with COVID-19, enrolled during active disease.

This chain joins TRBV4-1 and TRBJ1-2; D unclear. Germline CDR1 reads MGHRA; CDR2 reads YSYEKL. CDR3 size: 15 residues. The V gene lost 2 bases and the J gene lost 3 bases, with 13 bases spanning the gap. Here the CDR3 reads CASSQPSRQDYGYTF. Written as DNA, the CDR3 is TGCGCCAGCAGCCAACCCTCACGGCAGGACTATGGCTACACCTTC.

The CDR3: CASSLIGTGNSPLHF. The CDR3 coding sequence is TGTGCCAGCAGCTTAATAGGGACAGGGAATTCACCCCTCCACTTT. This sequence joins TRBV7-2 and TRBJ1-6, with TRBD1 identical over 9 bases. V dropped 2 bases and J dropped 7; count of bases not matched to a gene: 3. Per the germline V gene, CDR1 is SGHTA and CDR2 is FQGNSA. The CDR3 is made up of 15 amino acids.

The rearrangement joins TRBV5-4 to TRBJ1-1, with 8 bases fitting TRBD1. This CDR3 is 15 amino acids long. CDR1 is SGHNT, CDR2 YYREEE, per germline (reference sequence). The junction had 8 bases not matched to a gene; V was cut back by 3 bases and J by 4 bases. CDR3 DNA: TGTGCCAGCAGCTGGACCAGGGGGCTGGGCACTGAAGCTTTCTTT. It yields the protein CASSWTRGLGTEAFF.

The rearrangement uses TRBV6-5 and TRBJ1-2, with D possibly matching TRBD1 (5 bases). The CDR3 spans 13 residues. Trimming cost V 0 bases and J 7 bases, with 9 bases left between them. Per germline, CDR1 MNHEY and CDR2 SVGAGI. The CDR3 region has the DNA TGTGCCAGCAGTTACTCGTCAGGGTTTGGCTACACCTTC. As protein: CASSYSSGFGYTF.

The chain uses TRBV19 and TRBJ1-3; no firm D call. The CDR3 totals 15 residues. Between the trimmed V and J ends, which lost 5 bases and 0 bases, there was a span of 11 bases. Germline V gene sequence: CDR1 LNHDA, CDR2 SQIVND (reference sequence). The chain's CDR3 is CASSSGLSSGNTIYF. In DNA form, the CDR3 reads TGTGCCAGTAGTTCTGGACTTAGCTCTGGAAACACCATATATTTT. The whole variable domain, remainder taken from reference TRBV19 and TRBJ1-3, is DGGITQSPKYLFRKEGQNVTLSCEQNLNHDAMYWYRQDPGQGLRLIYYSQIVNDFQKGDIAEGYSVSREKKESFPLTVTSAQKNPTAFYLCASSSGLSSGNTIYFGEGSWLTVV.

A single count supports this clone. CDR3 sequence reads: CASSLAAGQGAGNTIYF. The CDR3 DNA follows: TGTGCCAGCAGCTTAGCGGCGGGACAGGGGGCTGGAAACACCATATATTTT. The chain is built from TRBV7-2 and TRBJ1-3, with 11 bases fitting TRBD1. Trimming took 0 bases from V and 2 from J; bases not matched to a gene: 3. CDR1 is SGHTA, CDR2 FQGNSA, per germline. This CDR3 is built from 17 residues.

The genes are TRBV2 and TRBJ2-3, with a tentative D call TRBD2 (7 bases). This CDR3 region has 15 residues. Deletions cut 8 bases from V and 0 bases from J, with 15 bases between. CDR1 and CDR2 (germline): SNHLY, FYNNEI. The CDR3: CASGRRGASTDTQYF. The CDR3 DNA sequence: TGTGCCAGCGGCCGCCGGGGGGCTAGCACAGATACGCAGTATTTT.

The chain is built from TRBV19 and TRBJ2-3, with D perhaps matching TRBD1 (6 bases). This CDR3 contains 14 residues. The germline V gene encodes CDR1 LNHDA and CDR2 SQIVND (reference sequence). Trimming left V 6 bases short and J 4 bases short, with 14 bases between. CDR3 sequence: CASRKTGIPDTQYF. CDR3 coding DNA: TGTGCCAGTAGGAAAACAGGGATCCCAGATACGCAGTATTTT.

The CDR3 bases are TGTGCCAGCAGCGTTTCCCCGGGACTAGTACCCAATGAGCAGTTCTTC. It codes for CASSVSPGLVPNEQFF. The chain is built from TRBV9 and TRBJ2-1, with TRBD2 identical over 8 bases. This CDR3 comprises 16 residues. CDR1 and CDR2 from the germline V gene are SGDLS and YYNGEE. J lost 6 bases, V lost 2 bases, and 10 bases had no gene match.

The chain joins TRBV7-9 to TRBJ1-5; weak D call: TRBD1 (5 bases). The CDR3 spans 15 residues. Germline V gene lookup returns CDR1 SEHNR and CDR2 FQNEAQ (reference sequence). V gave up 5 bases and J gave up 6 bases, with 17 bases separating them. CDR3 sequence reads: CASSTYGTEGQPQHF. CDR3 nucleotides: TGTGCCAGCAGCACCTACGGGACGGAGGGTCAGCCCCAGCATTTT.

The chain links TRBV2 to TRBJ1-6; 7 bases align to TRBD1. The CDR3 is made up of 13 amino acids. Trimming took 10 bases from V and 7 from J; bases not matched to a gene: 7. Per the germline V gene, CDR1 is SNHLY and CDR2 is FYNNEI. In nucleotides, the CDR3 is TGTGCCATTCAGACAGGGCGAAATTCACCCCTCCACTTT. This encodes CAIQTGRNSPLHF.

There are a few counts of this clone. V gene TRBV28 combines with J gene TRBJ2-2; no definite D call. V was pared by 2 bases and J by 5 bases, with 12 bases between. This CDR3 spans 15 amino acids. Germline V gene sequence: CDR1 MDHEN, CDR2 SYDVKM. This CDR3 is CASSLSPKRTGELFF. Here the CDR3 DNA reads TGTGCCAGCAGTTTAAGTCCGAAGAGAACCGGGGAGCTGTTTTTT.

This chain uses TRBV2 with TRBJ1-1, with D possibly matching TRBD1 (6 bases). Germline values: CDR1 SNHLY, CDR2 FYNNEI. This CDR3 comprises 14 residues. V lost 3 bases to trimming and J lost 4 bases, with 12 bases between them. This CDR3 reads CASSEENRVTEAFF. CDR3 coding DNA: TGTGCCAGCAGTGAGGAAAACAGGGTCACTGAAGCTTTCTTT.

The V gene is TRBV11-2, the J gene TRBJ1-2; 8 bases align to TRBD1. V trimming: 5 bases; J trimming: 3 bases; junction bases outside the gene matches: 11. CDR1 and CDR2 from the germline V gene are SGHAT and FQNNGV. The CDR3 extends over 16 amino acids. The CDR3 spells CASSKGQDPPYYGYTF. CDR3 nucleotide sequence: TGTGCCAGCAGCAAGGGACAGGACCCTCCCTACTATGGCTACACCTTC.

The chain uses TRBV7-9 and TRBJ2-3; D is possibly TRBD1 (6 bases). V lost 2 bases and J lost 1, with 10 bases in between. The CDR3 spans 15 residues. Germline values: CDR1 SEHNR, CDR2 FQNEAQ (reference sequence). CDR3 in DNA: TGTGCCAGCAGCTTAACAGGGCAGCGCACAGATACGCAGTATTTT. Amino acid sequence: CASSLTGQRTDTQYF. Complete variable domain (other parts from reference TRBV7-9 and TRBJ2-3): DTGVSQNPRHKITKRGQNVTFRCDPISEHNRLYWYRQTLGQGPEFLTYFQNEAQLEKSRLLSDRFSAERPKGSFSTLEIQRTEQGDSAMYLCASSLTGQRTDTQYFGPGTRLTVL.

The chain links TRBV29-1 to TRBJ2-7, with a possible D match to TRBD2 (5 bases). This CDR3 region has 15 residues. V was clipped by 4 bases and J by 6 bases, with 22 bases between them. CDR1 and CDR2 (germline): SQVTM, ANQGSEA. CDR3 in DNA: TGCAGCGTTGGCGGATTCTCCTCGTGGACTGGCGAGCAGTACTTC. Translating it yields CSVGGFSSWTGEQYF.

In this sample, this clone turned up once. V usage is TRBV15 and J usage is TRBJ2-1; TRBD1 matches at 9 bases. The germline V gene encodes CDR1 LNHNV and CDR2 YYDKDF (reference sequence). The junction had 9 bases not matched to a gene; V was cut back by 1 base and J by 5 bases. CDR3 length: 17 amino acids. The chain's CDR3 is CATSRGGGTGSDNEQFF. The CDR3 region has the DNA TGTGCCACCAGCAGAGGTGGGGGGACAGGGTCTGACAATGAGCAGTTCTTC.

The chain combines TRBV4-3 with TRBJ1-4; 8 bases align to TRBD1. Germline trimming cut 2 bases from V and 8 bases from J; bases unmatched to any gene: 7. The germline CDR1 and CDR2 sequences are LGHNA and YSLEER. This CDR3 contains 15 residues. The DNA for the CDR3 is TGCGCCAGCAGCCAACAGGGGGCCGAGGAAGAAAAACTGTTTTTT. Its translation: CASSQQGAEEEKLFF.